The subject of this entry is one TCR beta chain. The data were obtained in a study of blood T cell repertoires in COVID-19. Overall study: Samples taken during acute and convalescent COVID-19 were collected in the United States, Italy and Spain. In each case, the material was cDNA or gDNA derived from T cells, B-cell-depleted T cells, or PBMCs.

Germline CDR1 is MDHEN and CDR2 is SYDVKM. J lost 3 bases, V lost 2 bases, and 2 bases had no gene match. The CDR3 has 14 residues. Original methodology: Scientists estimated how many nucleated cells there were by amplifying reference gene primers. The data were produced by immunoSEQ multiplex PCR, yet TCRdb's version contains in-frame clones alone and is incomplete. The DNA gave D and trimming, while V, J and clone size come from that table. The sample gives around 150,000 clones, 88% of which show up once; roughly a tenth is in the top ten. The sequence was collected from a man aged 55-75 years with active or convalescent COVID-19. Material: peripheral blood. V gene TRBV28 combines with J gene TRBJ2-7; 9 nucleotides match TRBD2. The CDR3 loop is CASSLLAGIYEQYF. CDR3 sequence (DNA): TGTGCCAGCAGTTTACTAGCGGGAATCTACGAGCAGTACTTC.